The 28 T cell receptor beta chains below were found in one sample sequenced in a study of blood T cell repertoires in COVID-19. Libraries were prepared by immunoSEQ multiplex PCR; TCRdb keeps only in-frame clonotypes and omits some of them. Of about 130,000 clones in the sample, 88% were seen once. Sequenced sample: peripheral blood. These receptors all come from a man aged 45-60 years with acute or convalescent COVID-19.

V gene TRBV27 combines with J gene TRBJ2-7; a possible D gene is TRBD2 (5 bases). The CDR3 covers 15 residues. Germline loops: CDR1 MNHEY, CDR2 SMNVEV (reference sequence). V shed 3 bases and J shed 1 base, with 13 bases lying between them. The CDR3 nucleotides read TGTGCCAGCAGTTTTAGGCGGGCTAGTTCCTACGAGCAGTACTTC. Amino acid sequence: CASSFRRASSYEQYF.

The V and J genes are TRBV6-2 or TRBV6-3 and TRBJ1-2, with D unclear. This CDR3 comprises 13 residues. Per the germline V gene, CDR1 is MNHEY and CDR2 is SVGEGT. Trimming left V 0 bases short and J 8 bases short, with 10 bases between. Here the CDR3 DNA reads TGTGCCAGCAGTTACTCGGTCAGTAACGGCTACACCTTC. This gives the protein CASSYSVSNGYTF.

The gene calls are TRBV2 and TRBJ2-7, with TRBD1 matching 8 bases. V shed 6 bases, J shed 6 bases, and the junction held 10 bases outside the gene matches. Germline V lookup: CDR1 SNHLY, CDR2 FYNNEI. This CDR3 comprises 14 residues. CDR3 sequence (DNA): TGTGCCAGCAGCCAACAGGGGGATCTAGGCGAGCAGTACTTC. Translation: CASSQQGDLGEQYF.

CDR3 bases: TGTGCCAGCACCGGACAGGGGGCGATTTACAATGAGCAGTTCTTC. This encodes CASTGQGAIYNEQFF. V usage is TRBV5-4 and J usage is TRBJ2-1, with 11 bases matching TRBD1. The CDR3 loop spans 15 amino acids. V dropped 6 bases and J dropped 4; count of bases not matched to a gene: 6. CDR1 is SGHNT and CDR2 is YYREEE in the germline V gene (reference sequence).

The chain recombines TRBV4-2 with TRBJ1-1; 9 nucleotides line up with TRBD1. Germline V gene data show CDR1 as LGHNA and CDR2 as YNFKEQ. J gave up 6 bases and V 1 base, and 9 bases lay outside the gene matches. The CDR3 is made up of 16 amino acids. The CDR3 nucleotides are TGTGCCAGCAGCCAAGTTTGGGACAGGGATCGCGCTGAAGCTTTCTTT. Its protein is CASSQVWDRDRAEAFF.

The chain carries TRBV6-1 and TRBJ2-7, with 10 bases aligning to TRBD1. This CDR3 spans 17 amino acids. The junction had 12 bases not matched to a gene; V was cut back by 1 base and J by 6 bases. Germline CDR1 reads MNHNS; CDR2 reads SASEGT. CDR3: CASSEGDRGFWGLEQYF. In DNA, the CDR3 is TGTGCCAGCAGTGAAGGGGACAGGGGATTTTGGGGCCTCGAGCAGTACTTC.

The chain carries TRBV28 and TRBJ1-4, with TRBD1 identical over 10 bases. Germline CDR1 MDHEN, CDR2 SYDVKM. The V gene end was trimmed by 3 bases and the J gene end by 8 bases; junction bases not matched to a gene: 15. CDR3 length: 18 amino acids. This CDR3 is CASSFVRDRGFYDEKLFF. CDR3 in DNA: TGTGCCAGCAGTTTCGTCCGGGACAGGGGTTTCTACGACGAAAAACTGTTTTTT.

The CDR3 loop reads CSVGRGGEAHYGYTF. CDR3 bases: TGCAGCGTTGGGCGGGGGGGAGAGGCCCACTATGGCTACACCTTC. The V and J genes are TRBV29-1 and TRBJ1-2, with D possibly TRBD1 on 5 matching bases. Germline V gene lookup returns CDR1 SQVTM and CDR2 ANQGSEA. The length of the CDR3 is 15 residues. Trimming removed 4 bases at V and 3 bases at J, with 18 bases between.

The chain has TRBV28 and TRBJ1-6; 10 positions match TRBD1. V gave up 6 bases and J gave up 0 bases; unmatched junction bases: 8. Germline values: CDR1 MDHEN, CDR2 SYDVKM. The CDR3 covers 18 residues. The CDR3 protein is CASSPGQGRGSYNSPLHF. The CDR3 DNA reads TGTGCCAGCAGCCCGGGACAGGGGAGGGGCTCCTATAATTCACCCCTCCACTTT.

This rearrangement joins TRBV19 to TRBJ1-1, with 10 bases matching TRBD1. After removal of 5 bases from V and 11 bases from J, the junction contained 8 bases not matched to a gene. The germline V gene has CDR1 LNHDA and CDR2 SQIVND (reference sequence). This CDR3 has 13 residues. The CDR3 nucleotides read TGTGCCAGTAGTCGACAGGGGGCGATCGGGGCTTTCTTT. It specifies CASSRQGAIGAFF.

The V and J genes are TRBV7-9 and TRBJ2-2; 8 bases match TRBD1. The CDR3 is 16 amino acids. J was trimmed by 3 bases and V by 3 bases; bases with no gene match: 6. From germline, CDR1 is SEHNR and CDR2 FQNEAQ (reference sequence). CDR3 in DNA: TGTGCCAGCAGCTTTGGTCGGACAGGGCACACCGGGGAGCTGTTTTTT. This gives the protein CASSFGRTGHTGELFF.

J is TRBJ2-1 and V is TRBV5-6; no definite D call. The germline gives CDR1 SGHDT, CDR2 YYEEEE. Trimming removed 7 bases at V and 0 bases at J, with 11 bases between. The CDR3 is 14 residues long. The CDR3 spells CASFFFSSYNEQFF. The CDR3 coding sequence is TGTGCCAGCTTTTTTTTTAGCTCCTACAATGAGCAGTTCTTC. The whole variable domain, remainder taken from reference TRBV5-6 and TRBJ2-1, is DAGVTQSPTHLIKTRGQQVTLRCSPKSGHDTVSWYQQALGQGPQFIFQYYEEEERQRGNFPDRFSGHQFPNYSSELNVNALLLGDSALYLCASFFFSSYNEQFFGPGTRLTVL.

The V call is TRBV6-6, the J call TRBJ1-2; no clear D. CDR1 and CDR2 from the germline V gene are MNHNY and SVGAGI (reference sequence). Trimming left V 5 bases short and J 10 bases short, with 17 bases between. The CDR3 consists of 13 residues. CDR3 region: CASSPTNPVSYTF. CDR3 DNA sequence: TGTGCCAGCAGTCCAACCAATCCAGTTTCCTACACCTTC.

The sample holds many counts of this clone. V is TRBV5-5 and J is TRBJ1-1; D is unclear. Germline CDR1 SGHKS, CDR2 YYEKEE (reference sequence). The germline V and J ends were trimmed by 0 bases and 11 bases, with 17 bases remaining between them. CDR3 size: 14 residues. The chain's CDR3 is CASSLEGRGVEAFF. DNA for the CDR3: TGTGCCAGCAGCTTGGAAGGGAGAGGAGTAGAGGCTTTCTTT.

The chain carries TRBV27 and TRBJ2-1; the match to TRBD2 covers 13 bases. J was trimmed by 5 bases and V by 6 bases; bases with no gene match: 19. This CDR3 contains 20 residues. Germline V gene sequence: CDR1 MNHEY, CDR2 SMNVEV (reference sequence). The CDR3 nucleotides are TGTGCCAGCAGCCCCCTCAGACTAGCGGGAGGCCCTTTAAGCCACAATGAGCAGTTCTTC. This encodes CASSPLRLAGGPLSHNEQFF.

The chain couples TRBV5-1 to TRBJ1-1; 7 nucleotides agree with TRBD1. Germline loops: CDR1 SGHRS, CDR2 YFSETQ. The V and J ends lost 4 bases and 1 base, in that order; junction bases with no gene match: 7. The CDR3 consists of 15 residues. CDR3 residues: CASSIRGDPNTEAFF. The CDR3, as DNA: TGCGCCAGCAGCATCAGGGGGGACCCGAACACTGAAGCTTTCTTT.

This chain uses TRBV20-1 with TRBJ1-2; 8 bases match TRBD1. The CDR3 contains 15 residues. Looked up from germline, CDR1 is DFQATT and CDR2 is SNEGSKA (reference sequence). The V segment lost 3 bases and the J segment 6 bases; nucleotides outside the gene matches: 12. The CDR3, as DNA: TGCAGTGCTAGTGTGCAGGGGGCGCGGAGTCATGGCTACACCTTC. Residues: CSASVQGARSHGYTF.

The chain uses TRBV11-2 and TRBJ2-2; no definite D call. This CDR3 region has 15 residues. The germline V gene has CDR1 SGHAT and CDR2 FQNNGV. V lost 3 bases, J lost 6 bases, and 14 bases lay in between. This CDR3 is CASSFRYEASGELFF. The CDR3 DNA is TGTGCCAGCAGCTTTCGTTATGAGGCCTCCGGGGAGCTGTTTTTT.

CDR3 coding DNA: TGTGCCAGCAGTTACTCGTGGATAAGGGAGGATCAGCCCCAGCATTTT. It encodes CASSYSWIREDQPQHF. The V call is TRBV6-5, the J call TRBJ1-5; D uncertain. CDR1 is MNHEY, CDR2 SVGAGI, per germline. The CDR3 has 16 residues. V was trimmed by 0 bases and J by 5 bases, leaving 14 bases between them.

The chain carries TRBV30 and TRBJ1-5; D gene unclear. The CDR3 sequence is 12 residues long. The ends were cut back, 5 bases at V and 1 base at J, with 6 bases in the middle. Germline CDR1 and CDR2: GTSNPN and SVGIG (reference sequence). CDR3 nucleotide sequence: TGTGCCTGGGGAAGCAGCAATCAGCCCCAGCATTTT. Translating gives CAWGSSNQPQHF.

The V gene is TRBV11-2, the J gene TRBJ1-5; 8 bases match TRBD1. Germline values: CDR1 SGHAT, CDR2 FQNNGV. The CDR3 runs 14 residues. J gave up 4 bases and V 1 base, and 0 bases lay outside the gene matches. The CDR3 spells CASSLGTGNQPQHF. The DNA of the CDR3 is TGTGCCAGCAGCTTAGGGACAGGGAATCAGCCCCAGCATTTT.

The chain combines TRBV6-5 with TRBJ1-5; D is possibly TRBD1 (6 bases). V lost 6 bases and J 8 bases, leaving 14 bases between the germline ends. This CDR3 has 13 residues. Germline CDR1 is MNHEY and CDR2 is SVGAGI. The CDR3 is CASRGHHAEPQHF. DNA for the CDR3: TGTGCCAGCAGGGGACACCACGCCGAGCCCCAGCATTTT.

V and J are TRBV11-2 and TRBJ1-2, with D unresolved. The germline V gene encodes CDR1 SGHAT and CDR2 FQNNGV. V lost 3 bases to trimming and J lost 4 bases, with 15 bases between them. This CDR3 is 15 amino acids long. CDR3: CASSFSPTPSYGYTF. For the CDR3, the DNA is TGTGCCAGCAGCTTTTCCCCAACCCCTAGCTATGGCTACACCTTC.

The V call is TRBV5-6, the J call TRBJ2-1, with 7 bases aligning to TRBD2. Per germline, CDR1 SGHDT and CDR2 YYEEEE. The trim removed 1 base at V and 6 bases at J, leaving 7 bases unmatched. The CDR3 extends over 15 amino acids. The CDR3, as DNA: TGTGCCAGCAGCTTGCGGGGAGGGTCTATCAATGAGCAGTTCTTC. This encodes CASSLRGGSINEQFF.

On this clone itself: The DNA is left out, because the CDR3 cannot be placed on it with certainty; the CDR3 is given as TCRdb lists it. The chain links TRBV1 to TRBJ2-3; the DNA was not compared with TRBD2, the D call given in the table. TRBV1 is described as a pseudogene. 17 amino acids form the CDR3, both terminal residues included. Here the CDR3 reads CTSSQVGSGSRSDTQYF.

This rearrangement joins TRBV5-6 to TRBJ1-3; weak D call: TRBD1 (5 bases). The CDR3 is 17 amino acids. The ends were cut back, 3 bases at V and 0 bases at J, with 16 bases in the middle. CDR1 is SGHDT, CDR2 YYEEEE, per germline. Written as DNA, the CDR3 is TGTGCCAGCAGCTACTGGAGGGACTTTGGCTCTGGAAACACCATATATTTT. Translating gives CASSYWRDFGSGNTIYF.

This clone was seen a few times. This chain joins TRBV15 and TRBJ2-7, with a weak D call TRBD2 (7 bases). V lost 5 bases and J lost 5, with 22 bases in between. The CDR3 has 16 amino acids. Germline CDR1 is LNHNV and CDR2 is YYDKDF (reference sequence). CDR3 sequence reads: CATSARGASLRDEQYF. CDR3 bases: TGTGCCACCAGCGCTCGGGGGGCTTCGCTACGGGACGAGCAGTACTTC.

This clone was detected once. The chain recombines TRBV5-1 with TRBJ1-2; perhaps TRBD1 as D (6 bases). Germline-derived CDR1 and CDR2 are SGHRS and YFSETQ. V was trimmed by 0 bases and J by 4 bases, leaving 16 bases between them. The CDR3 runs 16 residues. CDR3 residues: CASSLVSRTEGYGYTF. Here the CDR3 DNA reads TGCGCCAGCAGCTTGGTTTCCCGGACAGAAGGCTATGGCTACACCTTC.